This T cell receptor (beta chain) was recorded in a study of molecular identifiers for immune sequencing clone quantification. Libraries from naive CD8 cells were generated from 20,000 to 1,000,000 sorted cells (with 10%, 30% or 50% RNA). This clonotype showed up many times. This CDR3 region has 14 residues. The V gene's germline CDR1 is LNHDA and CDR2 SQIVND (reference sequence). The V end lost 4 bases, the J end lost 4 bases, and 13 bases lay between the germline ends. TCRdb re-called the PCR reads through MiXCR, storing one row per CDR3 protein. The sample holds fewer than 45,000 distinct CDR3 sequences; 15% to 20% are singletons and the top ten take approximately 1.1%.

V gene TRBV19 combines with J gene TRBJ2-5; D remains ambiguous. This TCR came from a human donor in good health. Some libraries in this study had Jurkat cell RNA spiked in. The sequenced sample was naive CD8+ T cells from blood, with Jurkat cell RNA spiked in. Subset specified: FACS-sorted CD8+CD4-CCR7+CD45RA+ naive T cells. CDR3 nucleotide sequence: TGTGCCAGTAGTACAACGACAAGTCGAGAGACCCAGTACTTC. Its translation: CASSTTTSRETQYF.